A selection of T cell receptor beta chains follows, all from one sample in a study of blood T cell repertoires in COVID-19. Here immunoSEQ multiplex PCR was the method, and the copy in TCRdb shows in-frame clones only, minus some. The sample lists approximately 110,000 clones, around 83% occurring once. The sequenced sample was peripheral blood. The source of these receptors is a man in his forties or fifties with acute or convalescent COVID-19. Each CDR3 is given with its conserved first and last residue. A D gene is named only where the DNA matches it firmly. Size is stated for part of the rows, as once, few or many counts, or as a class when the clone is expanded.

CASSVEGGQPSTDTQYF	TGTGCCAGCAGCGTAGAAGGCGGCCAACCTAGCACAGATACGCAGTATTTT	TRBV9	TRBJ2-3	NA	NA
CASSQVAAPLHF	TGCGCCAGCAGCCAAGTGGCAGCGCCCCTCCACTTT	TRBV4-1	TRBJ1-6	once	NA
CATSDAGTSGEQYF	TGTGCCACCAGTGATGCCGGGACATCGGGCGAGCAGTACTTC	TRBV24-1	TRBJ2-7	NA	NA
CSVKTSRDPYNEQFF	TGCAGCGTAAAGACTAGTCGGGACCCTTACAATGAGCAGTTCTTC	TRBV29-1	TRBJ2-1	NA	NA
CASLPTDRLYGYTF	TGTGCCAGCCTTCCCACGGACAGACTCTATGGCTACACCTTC	TRBV25-1	TRBJ1-2	NA	NA
CASSEGGLGSSYEQYF	TGTGCCAGCAGTGAAGGGGGACTCGGTAGCTCCTACGAGCAGTACTTC	TRBV6-1	TRBJ2-7	NA	NA
CASSEARHSNQPQHF	TGTGCCAGCAGTGAAGCGCGCCATAGCAATCAGCCCCAGCATTTT	TRBV6-1	TRBJ1-5	NA	NA
CASSEVGGVAPSPLHF	TGTGCCAGCAGTGAAGTGGGGGGAGTCGCGCCTTCACCCCTCCACTTT	TRBV2	TRBJ1-6	NA	NA
CASRQGGYEQYF	TGTGCCAGCAGACAGGGGGGCTACGAGCAGTACTTC	TRBV2	TRBJ2-7	few	TRBD1
CASSLAVQETQYF	TGTGCCAGCAGTTTAGCGGTACAAGAGACCCAGTACTTC	TRBV6-2/TRBV6-3	TRBJ2-5	NA	NA
CASNPTHRDQETQYF	TGTGCCAGCAACCCGACCCACAGGGACCAAGAGACCCAGTACTTC	TRBV4-2	TRBJ2-5	NA	NA
CASSIGTGADEQFF	TGTGCCAGTAGTATCGGGACTGGGGCCGATGAGCAGTTCTTC	TRBV19	TRBJ2-1	NA	NA
CATSDYSFPYGYTF	TGTGCCACCAGTGATTACTCCTTTCCTTATGGCTACACCTTC	TRBV24-1	TRBJ1-2	NA	NA
CSVPTAVLGLQETQYF	TGCAGCGTACCGACGGCGGTTCTGGGGCTCCAAGAGACCCAGTACTTC	TRBV29-1	TRBJ2-5	NA	NA
CASSQPTSSPYNEQFF	TGCGCCAGCAGCCAACCCACTAGTTCTCCCTACAATGAGCAGTTCTTC	TRBV4-1	TRBJ2-1	few	NA
CASSSTGGSSYNEQFF	TGTGCCAGCAGCTCAACGGGGGGAAGCTCCTACAATGAGCAGTTCTTC	TRBV5-4	TRBJ2-1	NA	TRBD2
CATSDFQITDTQYF	TGTGCCACCAGTGATTTTCAGATCACAGATACGCAGTATTTT	TRBV24-1	TRBJ2-3	NA	NA
CASSPRVGKYEKLFF	TGTGCCAGCTCACCACGAGTTGGTAAATACGAAAAACTGTTTTTT	TRBV18	TRBJ1-4	NA	NA
CASSQGWRNSGNTIYF	TGCGCCAGCAGCCAAGGATGGAGAAACTCTGGAAACACCATATATTTT	TRBV4-3	TRBJ1-3	NA	NA
CASSLIAGSYNEQFF	TGTGCCAGCAGTCTCATAGCGGGGTCCTACAATGAGCAGTTCTTC	TRBV11-3	TRBJ2-1	NA	TRBD2
CASSERGGDTGELFF	TGTGCCAGCAGTGAGAGGGGAGGGGACACCGGGGAGCTGTTTTTT	TRBV6-4	TRBJ2-2	NA	TRBD2
CASSPRDLYTDTQYF	TGTGCCAGCAGCCCCAGGGACTTATACACAGATACGCAGTATTTT	TRBV7-8	TRBJ2-3	NA	NA
CASNYAGVTEAFF	TGTGCCAGCAACTACGCAGGGGTCACTGAAGCTTTCTTT	TRBV7-2	TRBJ1-1	NA	NA
CASSQRGSHYEQYF	TGTGCCAGCAGTCAACGAGGTTCCCACTACGAGCAGTACTTC	TRBV13	TRBJ2-7	NA	NA
CASSPLGASGGAGTQYF	TGTGCCAGCAGCCCTCTCGGGGCTAGCGGGGGGGCCGGTACGCAGTATTTT	TRBV11-2	TRBJ2-3	NA	TRBD2
CASSPPIPGDFTDTQYF	TGTGCCAGCTCACCACCCATCCCTGGGGACTTCACAGATACGCAGTATTTT	TRBV18	TRBJ2-3	NA	NA
CASSPGIQATGYTF	TGTGCCAGCAGCCCGGGGATTCAAGCCACCGGCTACACCTTC	TRBV9	TRBJ1-2	once	NA
CASNLAASYNEQFF	TGTGCCAGCAATTTAGCGGCCTCCTACAATGAGCAGTTCTTC	TRBV6-6	TRBJ2-1	NA	NA
CAWSFGGGETQYF	TGTGCCTGGAGTTTTGGGGGCGGAGAGACCCAGTACTTC	TRBV30	TRBJ2-5	NA	NA
CASSPNAGKNEQFF	TGTGCCAGCTCACCAAACGCAGGGAAAAATGAGCAGTTCTTC	TRBV18	TRBJ2-1	NA	NA
CASSPTGQIGYGYTF	TGCGCCAGCAGCCCCACGGGACAAATAGGGTATGGCTACACCTTC	TRBV4-1	TRBJ1-2	NA	NA